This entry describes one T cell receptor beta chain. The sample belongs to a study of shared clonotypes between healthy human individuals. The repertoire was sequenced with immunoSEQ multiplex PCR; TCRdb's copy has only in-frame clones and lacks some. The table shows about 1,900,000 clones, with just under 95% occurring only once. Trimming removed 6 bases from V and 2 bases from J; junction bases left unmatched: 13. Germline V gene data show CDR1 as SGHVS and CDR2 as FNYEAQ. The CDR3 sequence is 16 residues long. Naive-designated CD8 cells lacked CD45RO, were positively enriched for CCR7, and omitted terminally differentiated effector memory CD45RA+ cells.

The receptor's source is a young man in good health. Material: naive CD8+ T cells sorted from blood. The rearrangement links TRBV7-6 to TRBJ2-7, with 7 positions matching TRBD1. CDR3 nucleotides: TGTGCCAGCAGTTCTCGGACAGGCCTAACCGCCTACGAGCAGTACTTC. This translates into CASSSRTGLTAYEQYF.